The 29 T cell receptor beta chains listed next were all sequenced from one sample in a study of T cell responses to AZD1222 COVID-19 vaccine. Using immunoSEQ multiplex PCR, the repertoire was profiled, and TCRdb retains in-frame clones only, with some absent. The table shows 130,000 to 150,000 clones, with just over 90% occurring only once. The sample here was peripheral blood, taken on day 0 of MenACWY control vaccination. The receptors were gathered from an adult in good health.

The chain carries TRBV11-2 and TRBJ2-7; D call uncertain. The CDR3 spans 13 residues. Germline V CDR1 and CDR2: SGHAT, FQNNGV. The V end was cut by 4 bases, the J end by 1 base, with 8 bases between. The CDR3, as DNA: TGTGCCAGCAGCTCCAGACAATCCTACGAGCAGTACTTC. This translates into CASSSRQSYEQYF.

V and J are TRBV7-9 and TRBJ1-2; no clear D. Looked up from germline, CDR1 is SEHNR and CDR2 is FQNEAQ (reference sequence). The CDR3 has 12 amino acids. The germline V and J ends were trimmed by 2 bases and 4 bases, with 5 bases remaining between them. The CDR3 protein is CASSLKGYGYTF. DNA for the CDR3: TGTGCCAGCAGCTTAAAGGGCTATGGCTACACCTTC.

The chain links TRBV11-2 to TRBJ2-2; D might be TRBD2 (7 bases). The CDR3 runs 17 residues. CDR1 SGHAT and CDR2 FQNNGV come from the germline V gene. Trimming removed 6 bases at V and 4 bases at J, with 21 bases between. The DNA of the CDR3 is TGTGCCAGCAGAGCCGGGGGCGCGGGAGAGGGCACCGGGGAGCTGTTTTTT. Protein product: CASRAGGAGEGTGELFF.

This chain links TRBV24-1 with TRBJ2-7; either TRBD1 or TRBD2 may supply D (5 bases each). This CDR3 is built from 15 residues. Germline V gives CDR1 KGHDR, CDR2 SFDVKD. Trimming stripped 4 bases from V and 1 base from J, with 13 bases between. The CDR3 sequence is CATSDPGTNSYEQYF. DNA of the CDR3: TGTGCCACCAGTGACCCAGGGACGAATTCCTACGAGCAGTACTTC.

The chain carries TRBV7-9 and TRBJ1-4, with D tentatively TRBD1 (5 bases). The CDR3 covers 15 residues. The V end lost 8 bases, the J end lost 2 bases, and 15 bases lay between the germline ends. Germline-derived CDR1 and CDR2 are SEHNR and FQNEAQ (reference sequence). The CDR3 bases are TGTGCCAGCCGCCGAATGGGGGGGACTAATGAAAAACTGTTTTTT. It yields the protein CASRRMGGTNEKLFF.

The gene calls are TRBV19 and TRBJ1-4, with D hard to call. This CDR3 spans 14 amino acids. Germline lookup yields CDR1 LNHDA and CDR2 SQIVND (reference sequence). Trimming cost V 3 bases and J 0 bases, with 5 bases left between them. CDR3 sequence reads: CASSIPATNEKLFF. The CDR3 bases are TGTGCCAGTAGTATCCCCGCAACTAATGAAAAACTGTTTTTT.

The chain joins TRBV2 to TRBJ1-5; maybe TRBD1 (6 bases). Trimming took off 6 bases at V and 0 bases at J, with 9 bases between the two ends. This CDR3 is 14 amino acids long. Germline V gene sequence: CDR1 SNHLY, CDR2 FYNNEI. The CDR3 coding sequence is TGTGCCAGCAGGGGGGCATATAGCAATCAGCCCCAGCATTTT. Translation gives CASRGAYSNQPQHF.

The chain employs TRBV29-1 and TRBJ2-7; D is possibly TRBD1 or TRBD2 (7 bases each). Germline-derived CDR1 and CDR2 are SQVTM and ANQGSEA. The length of the CDR3 is 16 residues. Trimming took off 1 base at V and 2 bases at J, with 18 bases between the two ends. This CDR3 is CSVEGVRAGGAYEQYF. For the CDR3, the DNA is TGCAGCGTTGAAGGTGTTAGGGCAGGGGGGGCCTACGAGCAGTACTTC.

The V and J genes are TRBV6-2 or TRBV6-3 and TRBJ1-1; tentative D call: TRBD1 (5 bases). The germline gives CDR1 MNHEY, CDR2 SVGEGT. The V and J ends lost 0 bases and 7 bases respectively, with 6 bases between them. CDR3 length: 12 residues. CDR3 loop: CASSYSGLEAFF. The CDR3 bases are TGTGCCAGCAGTTACTCGGGACTTGAAGCTTTCTTT.

The chain joins TRBV29-1 to TRBJ2-7; D tentatively reads TRBD1 or TRBD2 (7 bases each). CDR1 and CDR2 (germline): SQVTM, ANQGSEA. This CDR3 is built from 14 residues. Between the trimmed V and J ends, which lost 4 bases and 7 bases, there was a span of 20 bases. The CDR3 loop is CSVGEGTAPREQYF. The CDR3 nucleotides read TGCAGCGTTGGGGAGGGGACAGCGCCAAGGGAGCAGTACTTC.

This clone was detected a few times. The V and J genes are TRBV9 and TRBJ1-6; D is possibly TRBD1 (5 bases). With 0 bases removed from V and 10 bases from J, the gap between germline ends came to 11 bases. CDR1 SGDLS and CDR2 YYNGEE come from the germline V gene. This CDR3 has 14 residues. DNA for the CDR3: TGTGCCAGCAGCGTAGAGGGACTTTTGTCACCCCTCCACTTT. Amino acids: CASSVEGLLSPLHF.

The chain carries TRBV7-3 and TRBJ2-1, with D possibly called TRBD1 or TRBD2 (6 bases each). Germline V gene data show CDR1 as SGHTA and CDR2 as FQGTGA. CDR3 length: 15 amino acids. V was pared by 4 bases and J by 7 bases, with 17 bases between. CDR3 residues: CASSSTGGLWNEQFF. The CDR3 bases are TGTGCCAGCAGCTCTACCGGGGGCCTCTGGAATGAGCAGTTCTTC.

The V and J genes are TRBV6-5 and TRBJ2-5; possible D gene TRBD1, 5 bases. CDR3 size: 13 residues. Trimming left V 6 bases short and J 5 bases short, with 13 bases between. Per the germline V gene, CDR1 is MNHEY and CDR2 is SVGAGI. CDR3 bases: TGTGCCAGCAGACGACAGTCTGTGGAGACCCAGTACTTC. Residues: CASRRQSVETQYF.

The genes are TRBV5-1 and TRBJ2-7; 7 bases are a match to TRBD1. The J segment lost 1 base and the V segment lost 3 bases, leaving 4 bases of the junction unmatched. CDR3 length: 14 amino acids. Germline V gene lookup returns CDR1 SGHRS and CDR2 YFSETQ. The DNA of the CDR3 is TGCGCCAGCAGCTCGGGGACAGCTTCCTACGAGCAGTACTTC. It is translated as CASSSGTASYEQYF. The full variable domain, rest sourced from reference TRBV5-1 and TRBJ2-7, is KAGVTQTPRYLIKTRGQQVTLSCSPISGHRSVSWYQQTPGQGLQFLFEYFSETQRNKGNFPGRFSGRQFSNSRSEMNVSTLELGDSALYLCASSSGTASYEQYFGPGTRLTVT.

V is TRBV11-2 and J is TRBJ1-2; perhaps TRBD1 as D (5 bases). V gave up 5 bases and J gave up 5 bases, with 18 bases separating them. The CDR3 spans 15 residues. CDR1 is SGHAT and CDR2 is FQNNGV in the germline V gene. The CDR3 nucleotides are TGTGCCAGCAGCAACTACAGGACGAGAGGGTATGGCTACACCTTC. Its translation: CASSNYRTRGYGYTF.

The chain combines TRBV5-4 with TRBJ2-7, with D uncertain. There are 14 residues in the CDR3. Between the trimmed V and J ends, which lost 4 bases and 3 bases, there was a span of 14 bases. Germline values: CDR1 SGHNT, CDR2 YYREEE (reference sequence). The CDR3 DNA sequence: TGTGCCAGCAGCCCGGGTTTTGGGCGCTACGAGCAGTACTTC. It is translated as CASSPGFGRYEQYF.

The chain uses TRBV19 and TRBJ1-5; no definite D call. V was clipped by 1 base and J by 0 bases, with 7 bases between them. Germline V gene lookup returns CDR1 LNHDA and CDR2 SQIVND (reference sequence). The CDR3 consists of 15 residues. The CDR3: CASSIGSASNQPQHF. In nucleotides, the CDR3 is TGTGCCAGTAGTATAGGGTCGGCTAGCAATCAGCCCCAGCATTTT.

This chain uses TRBV28 with TRBJ1-4; D possibly corresponds to TRBD1 (5 bases). The CDR3 has 13 residues. The V gene's germline CDR1 is MDHEN and CDR2 SYDVKM. Trimming removed 5 bases at V and 6 bases at J, with 10 bases between. The CDR3 DNA follows: TGTGCCAGCAGTCGTGGGGGGGATGAAAAACTGTTTTTT. It yields the protein CASSRGGDEKLFF.

The chain employs TRBV15 and TRBJ2-7; D possibly matches TRBD1 or TRBD2 (6 bases each). CDR1 and CDR2 (germline): LNHNV, YYDKDF (reference sequence). V lost 3 bases and J lost 5, with 14 bases in between. The CDR3 loop spans 14 amino acids. CDR3 nucleotides: TGTGCCACCAGCAGTTCGGAGGGGGGACACGAGCAGTACTTC. Amino acid sequence: CATSSSEGGHEQYF.

This clone was counted a few times. The chain is built from TRBV6-4 and TRBJ2-2; D uncertain. V was pared by 0 bases and J by 4 bases, with 3 bases between. The CDR3 spans 13 residues. Germline CDR1 and CDR2: MRHNA and SNTAGT. The CDR3 loop reads CASSDSSTGELFF. Here the CDR3 DNA reads TGTGCCAGCAGTGACTCTAGCACCGGGGAGCTGTTTTTT.

This rearrangement joins TRBV27 to TRBJ1-1; D is possibly TRBD1 (5 bases). This CDR3 has 15 residues. Trimming removed 3 bases from V and 2 bases from J, with 13 bases in between. Germline-derived CDR1 and CDR2 are MNHEY and SMNVEV (reference sequence). CDR3 in DNA: TGTGCCAGCAGTTTCGGACCAGGGCCCAACACTGAAGCTTTCTTT. It translates to CASSFGPGPNTEAFF.

The genes are TRBV7-6 and TRBJ2-1; 8 nucleotides line up with TRBD1. Germline V gives CDR1 SGHVS, CDR2 FNYEAQ. After removal of 2 bases from V and 9 bases from J, the junction contained 12 bases not matched to a gene. This CDR3 contains 16 residues. The CDR3 nucleotides read TGTGCCAGCAGCTTAACCGGACAGGGTACCGCTCTTGAGCAGTTCTTC. This gives the protein CASSLTGQGTALEQFF.

This clone was counted between two and nine times. The chain joins TRBV7-2 to TRBJ1-2, with no clear D. Germline lookup yields CDR1 SGHTA and CDR2 FQGNSA. The CDR3 has 12 amino acids. The V and J ends lost 0 bases and 8 bases respectively, with 7 bases between them. CDR3 DNA: TGTGCCAGCAGCTTAGCGCGTACCGGCTACACCTTC. Encoded protein: CASSLARTGYTF.

The chain is built from TRBV5-6 and TRBJ1-1; no clear D. The length of the CDR3 is 13 residues. V gave up 3 bases and J gave up 4 bases, with 10 bases separating them. Germline V lookup: CDR1 SGHDT, CDR2 YYEEEE. CDR3 nucleotide sequence: TGTGCCAGCAGCTCAATCTTCGGCACTGAAGCTTTCTTT. Translation gives CASSSIFGTEAFF.

CDR3: CAVRQGVYGYTF. CDR3 nucleotide sequence: TGTGCCGTGAGACAGGGCGTTTATGGCTACACCTTC. V and J are TRBV27 and TRBJ1-2, with 7 bases aligning to TRBD1. J lost 5 bases, V lost 11 bases, and 8 bases had no gene match. There are 12 residues in the CDR3. Germline V gene sequence: CDR1 MNHEY, CDR2 SMNVEV (reference sequence).

The rearrangement joins TRBV6-5 to TRBJ2-7; maybe TRBD1 (5 bases). V was clipped by 2 bases and J by 2 bases, with 7 bases between them. The germline CDR1 and CDR2 sequences are MNHEY and SVGAGI. This CDR3 is built from 13 residues. This CDR3 reads CASSYPGTYEQYF. CDR3 in DNA: TGTGCCAGCAGTTACCCAGGGACCTACGAGCAGTACTTC.

Ten or more counts support this clone. CDR3: CASSLRAERQAFF. The CDR3, as DNA: TGTGCCAGCAGCTTACGTGCAGAACGTCAAGCTTTCTTT. The chain joins TRBV11-3 to TRBJ1-1; D unresolved. The germline CDR1 and CDR2 sequences are SGHNT and YENEEA. Trimming removed 2 bases at V and 9 bases at J, with 13 bases between. The CDR3 runs 13 residues.

The gene calls are TRBV28 and TRBJ2-7; the D is unclear. Germline CDR1 MDHEN, CDR2 SYDVKM. CDR3 length: 15 amino acids. V was clipped by 2 bases and J by 1 base, with 12 bases between them. The CDR3 DNA reads TGTGCCAGCAGTTTAGACCCCGGGCGGTCCTACGAGCAGTACTTC. This gives the protein CASSLDPGRSYEQYF.

The chain couples TRBV3-1 (or the pseudogene TRBV3-2) to TRBJ2-1, with D possibly matching TRBD2 (6 bases). The CDR3 has 16 amino acids. Germline V gene sequence: CDR1 LGHDT, CDR2 YNNKEL (reference sequence). The V end was cut by 0 bases, the J end by 4 bases, with 13 bases between. The CDR3, as DNA: TGTGCCAGCAGCCAAGATTACGGGAGCTCGTACAATGAGCAGTTCTTC. This gives the protein CASSQDYGSSYNEQFF.